The entry that follows covers one T cell receptor (beta chain) sequence. Its target is unknown. Unique molecular identifiers tagged the TCR beta cDNA libraries. From the PCR reads, TCRdb called clonotypes with MiXCR, one entry per CDR3 protein. The table lists more than 500,000 distinct CDR3 sequences, approximately 31% of them singletons, with 4.5% to 7.5% in the top ten. The CDR3 runs 16 residues. V was clipped by 1 base and J by 3 bases, with 13 bases between them. The sample comes from a study of post-analysis software for immune sequencing data. Points from the study as a whole: The study found TRBV5-6, TRBV5-1 and TRBV20-1 among 5 or 6 TRBV segments more frequent in patients than controls.

The rearrangement joins TRBV12-3 or TRBV12-4 to TRBJ1-3, with a possible D match to TRBD1 (6 bases). The sequencing sample was made of blood. The sequence derives from a girl between 2 and 17 years old with multiple sclerosis. The CDR3 reads CASSLGGGLGGNTIYF. The CDR3 nucleotides are TGTGCCAGCAGTTTAGGGGGGGGCTTGGGTGGAAACACCATATATTTT.